The rows below give T cell receptor beta chains drawn from one sample of a study of blood T cell repertoires in COVID-19. Assay: immunoSEQ multiplex PCR; the TCRdb copy retains only in-frame clones and omits some. In the table there are approximately 210,000 clones, about four fifths of which are singletons. The sequenced sample consisted of peripheral blood. The receptors here all came from a man aged 50 to 59 with active or convalescent COVID-19. Both conserved end residues are part of each CDR3. The D gene is left open where the match is weak. Clone size is stated in some rows and not others, as once, few, many or a class when expanded.

size	J	D	V	CDR3	DNA
few	TRBJ1-2	TRBD1	TRBV6-5	CASSRQGSNYGYTF	TGTGCCAGCAGTAGACAGGGATCTAACTATGGCTACACCTTC
NA	TRBJ2-3	NA	TRBV28	CASIGPRVRTDTQYF	TGTGCCAGCATCGGTCCCCGGGTTCGCACAGATACGCAGTATTTT
few	TRBJ1-3	NA	TRBV27	CASRRTVSGNTIYF	TGTGCCAGCAGGAGGACAGTCTCTGGAAACACCATATATTTT
NA	TRBJ2-3	TRBD2	TRBV9	CASSPGTSGRDGGTDTQYF	TGTGCCAGCAGCCCAGGGACTAGCGGGAGGGACGGCGGCACAGATACGCAGTATTTT
NA	TRBJ2-5	TRBD1	TRBV15	CATSGGQGFIQETQYF	TGTGCCACCAGCGGCGGACAGGGGTTTATACAAGAGACCCAGTACTTC
NA	TRBJ2-7	NA	TRBV28	CASSFSYRVTYEQYF	TGTGCCAGCAGTTTCTCGTACAGGGTAACCTACGAGCAGTACTTC
once	TRBJ2-1	TRBD1	TRBV6-6	CASRPRDRGYEQFF	TGTGCCAGCAGACCTCGGGACAGGGGATATGAGCAGTTCTTC
NA	TRBJ1-1	NA	TRBV12-3/TRBV12-4	CASRKDWNTEAFF	TGTGCCAGCAGGAAAGACTGGAACACTGAAGCTTTCTTT
NA	TRBJ1-1	NA	TRBV7-9	CASSLSTGNEAFF	TGTGCCAGCAGCTTGTCAACCGGGAATGAAGCTTTCTTT
NA	TRBJ1-2	TRBD1	TRBV27	CASSLSDRARGYTF	TGTGCCAGCAGTTTATCTGACAGGGCTCGCGGCTACACCTTC
once	TRBJ1-2	NA	TRBV4-3	CASRPSTRRGTYGYTF	TGCGCCAGCAGGCCCTCAACTAGGCGGGGTACCTATGGCTACACCTTC
NA	TRBJ1-2	NA	TRBV5-1	CASSLTGELHGYTF	TGCGCCAGCAGCTTAACGGGGGAGCTGCATGGCTACACCTTC
NA	TRBJ1-3	NA	TRBV5-1	CASSLDGVGNTIYF	TGCGCCAGCAGCTTGGACGGAGTTGGAAACACCATATATTTT